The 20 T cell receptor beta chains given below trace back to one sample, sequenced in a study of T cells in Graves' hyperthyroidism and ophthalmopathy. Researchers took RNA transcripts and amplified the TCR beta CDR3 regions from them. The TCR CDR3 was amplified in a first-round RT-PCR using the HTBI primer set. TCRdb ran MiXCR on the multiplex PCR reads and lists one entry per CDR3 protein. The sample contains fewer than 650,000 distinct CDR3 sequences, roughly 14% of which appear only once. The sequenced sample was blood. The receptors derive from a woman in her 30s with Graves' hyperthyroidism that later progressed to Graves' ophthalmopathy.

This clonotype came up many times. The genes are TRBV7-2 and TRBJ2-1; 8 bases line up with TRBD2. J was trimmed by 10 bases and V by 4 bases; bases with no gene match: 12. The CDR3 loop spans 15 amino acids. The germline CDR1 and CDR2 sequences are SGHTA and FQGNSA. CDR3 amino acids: CASSSRSGGAGEQFF. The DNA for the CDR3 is TGTGCCAGCAGCTCCCGAAGCGGGGGCGCAGGGGAGCAGTTCTTC.

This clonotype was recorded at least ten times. The CDR3 sequence: CASSRETYNSPLHF. CDR3 in DNA: TGTGCCTCCTCCCGGGAAACCTATAATTCACCCCTCCACTTT. The J gene is TRBJ1-6, the V gene TRBV30; D is undetermined. Germline-derived CDR1 and CDR2 are GTSNPN and SVGIG (reference sequence). The ends were cut back, 7 bases at V and 2 bases at J, with 12 bases in the middle. The CDR3 length is 14 residues.

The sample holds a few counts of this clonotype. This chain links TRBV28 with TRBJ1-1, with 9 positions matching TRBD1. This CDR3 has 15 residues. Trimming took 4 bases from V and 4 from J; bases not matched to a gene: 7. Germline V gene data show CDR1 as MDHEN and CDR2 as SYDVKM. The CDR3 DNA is TGTGCCAGCAGTTGGAACAGGGGGCCGGGCACTGAAGCTTTCTTT. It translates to CASSWNRGPGTEAFF. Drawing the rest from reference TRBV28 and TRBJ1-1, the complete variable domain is DVKVTQSSRYLVKRTGEKVFLECVQDMDHENMFWYRQDPGLGLRLIYFSYDVKMKEKGDIPEGYSVSREKKERFSLILESASTNQTSMYLCASSWNRGPGTEAFFGQGTRLTVV.

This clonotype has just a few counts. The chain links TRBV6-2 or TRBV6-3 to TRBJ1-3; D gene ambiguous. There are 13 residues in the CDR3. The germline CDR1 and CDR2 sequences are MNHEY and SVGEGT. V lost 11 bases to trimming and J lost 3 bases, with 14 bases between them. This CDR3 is CAGTATFGNTIYF. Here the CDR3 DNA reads TGTGCCGGCACCGCAACTTTTGGAAACACCATATATTTT.

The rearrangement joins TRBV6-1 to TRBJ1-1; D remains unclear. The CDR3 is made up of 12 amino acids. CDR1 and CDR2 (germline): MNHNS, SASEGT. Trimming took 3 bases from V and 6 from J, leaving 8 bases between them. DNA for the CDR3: TGTGCCAGCAGTGATACGGGGTCTGAAGCTTTCTTT. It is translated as CASSDTGSEAFF.

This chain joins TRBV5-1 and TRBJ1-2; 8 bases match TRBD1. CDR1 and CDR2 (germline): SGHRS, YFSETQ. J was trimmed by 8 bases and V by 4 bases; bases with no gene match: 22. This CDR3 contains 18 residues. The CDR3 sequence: CASSSAPGTGFTSQGYTF. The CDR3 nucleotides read TGCGCCAGCAGCAGCGCCCCAGGGACAGGCTTCACCTCGCAAGGCTACACCTTC.

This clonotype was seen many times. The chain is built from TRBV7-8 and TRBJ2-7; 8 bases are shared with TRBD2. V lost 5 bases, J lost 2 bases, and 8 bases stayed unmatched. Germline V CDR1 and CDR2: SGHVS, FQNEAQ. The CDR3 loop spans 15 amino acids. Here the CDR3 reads CASSPGAGGTYEQYF. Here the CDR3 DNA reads TGTGCCAGCAGCCCAGGGGCGGGGGGAACCTACGAGCAGTACTTC. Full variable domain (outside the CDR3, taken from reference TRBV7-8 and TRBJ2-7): GAGVSQSPRYKVAKRGQDVALRCDPISGHVSLFWYQQALGQGPEFLTYFQNEAQLDKSGLPSDRFFAERPEGSVSTLKIQRTQQEDSAVYLCASSPGAGGTYEQYFGPGTRLTVT.

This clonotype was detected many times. Written as DNA, the CDR3 is TGTGCCAGCACTCCGGGTGGCGTCCAGAATGAGCAGTTCTTC. This gives the protein CASTPGGVQNEQFF. J is TRBJ2-1 and V is TRBV6-2 or TRBV6-3; D ambiguous. CDR3 size: 14 residues. CDR1 and CDR2 (germline): MNHEY, SVGEGT. Trimming stripped 7 bases from V and 7 bases from J, with 17 bases between.

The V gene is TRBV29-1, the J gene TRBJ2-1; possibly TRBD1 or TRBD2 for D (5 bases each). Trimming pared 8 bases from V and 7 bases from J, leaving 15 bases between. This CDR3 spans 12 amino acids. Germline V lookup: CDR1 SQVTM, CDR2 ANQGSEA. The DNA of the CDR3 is TGCAGCCCCTGGACTGACAGAAATGAGCAGTTCTTC. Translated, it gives CSPWTDRNEQFF.

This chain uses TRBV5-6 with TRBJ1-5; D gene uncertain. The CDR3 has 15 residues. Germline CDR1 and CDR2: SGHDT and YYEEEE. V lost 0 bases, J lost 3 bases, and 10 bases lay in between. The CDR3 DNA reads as TGTGCCAGCAGCTTGGGAGTGGCCACCAATCAGCCCCAGCATTTT. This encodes CASSLGVATNQPQHF.

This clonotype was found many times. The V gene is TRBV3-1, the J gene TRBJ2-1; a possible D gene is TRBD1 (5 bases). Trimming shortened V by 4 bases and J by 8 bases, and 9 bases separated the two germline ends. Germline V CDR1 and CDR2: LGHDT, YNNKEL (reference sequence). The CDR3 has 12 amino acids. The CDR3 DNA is TGTGCCAGCAGCCCCCAGGGCTATGAGCAGTTCTTC. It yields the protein CASSPQGYEQFF.

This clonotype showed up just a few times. The CDR3 region has the DNA TGTGCCAGTAGTATAGACTCATCAGGGGAAGAGACCCAGTACTTC. Its protein is CASSIDSSGEETQYF. This sequence joins TRBV19 and TRBJ2-5; the D gene is possibly TRBD1 (6 bases). Germline V gene lookup returns CDR1 LNHDA and CDR2 SQIVND (reference sequence). Trimming left V 0 bases short and J 3 bases short, with 11 bases between. This CDR3 region has 15 residues.

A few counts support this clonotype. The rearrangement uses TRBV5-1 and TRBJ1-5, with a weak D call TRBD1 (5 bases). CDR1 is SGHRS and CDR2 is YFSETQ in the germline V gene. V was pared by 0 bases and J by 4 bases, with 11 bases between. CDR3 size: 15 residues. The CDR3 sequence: CASSLGGFNNQPQHF. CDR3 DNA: TGCGCCAGCAGCTTGGGGGGGTTTAATAATCAGCCCCAGCATTTT. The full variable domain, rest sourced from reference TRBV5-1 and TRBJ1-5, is KAGVTQTPRYLIKTRGQQVTLSCSPISGHRSVSWYQQTPGQGLQFLFEYFSETQRNKGNFPGRFSGRQFSNSRSEMNVSTLELGDSALYLCASSLGGFNNQPQHFGDGTRLSIL.

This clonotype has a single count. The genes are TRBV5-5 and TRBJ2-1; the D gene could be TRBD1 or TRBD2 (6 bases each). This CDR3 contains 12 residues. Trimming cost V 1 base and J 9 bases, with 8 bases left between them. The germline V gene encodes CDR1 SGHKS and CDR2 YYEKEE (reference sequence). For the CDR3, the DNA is TGTGCCAGCAGCTTGTGGGGGGCTGAGCAGTTCTTC. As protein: CASSLWGAEQFF.

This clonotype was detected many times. As DNA, the CDR3 is TGTGCCAGTTCAATCGTGCACAATGAGCAGTTCTTC. Translation gives CASSIVHNEQFF. The chain combines TRBV7-2 with TRBJ2-1; the D is unclear. This CDR3 region has 12 residues. V lost 9 bases and J lost 5, with 11 bases in between. CDR1 is SGHTA and CDR2 is FQGNSA in the germline V gene.

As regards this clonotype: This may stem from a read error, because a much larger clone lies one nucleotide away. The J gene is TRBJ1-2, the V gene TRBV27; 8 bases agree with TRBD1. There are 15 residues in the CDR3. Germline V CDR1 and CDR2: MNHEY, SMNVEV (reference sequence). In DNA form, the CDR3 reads TGTGCCAGCTCCAAAGATTCCGGGACAGGTTATGGCTGCACCTTC. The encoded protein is CASSKDSGTGYGCTF.

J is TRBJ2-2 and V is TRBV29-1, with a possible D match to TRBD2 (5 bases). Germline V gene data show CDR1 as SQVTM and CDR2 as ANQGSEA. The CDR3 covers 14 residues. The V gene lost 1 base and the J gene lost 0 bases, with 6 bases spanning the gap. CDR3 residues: CSVEGRANTGELFF. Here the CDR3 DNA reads TGCAGCGTTGAAGGGCGGGCGAACACCGGGGAGCTGTTTTTT.

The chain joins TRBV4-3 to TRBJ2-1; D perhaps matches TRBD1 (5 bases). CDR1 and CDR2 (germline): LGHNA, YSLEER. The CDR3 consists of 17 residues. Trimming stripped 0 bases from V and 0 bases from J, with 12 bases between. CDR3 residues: CASSQDRGVSSYNEQFF. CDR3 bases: TGCGCCAGCAGCCAAGATAGGGGCGTGAGCTCCTACAATGAGCAGTTCTTC.

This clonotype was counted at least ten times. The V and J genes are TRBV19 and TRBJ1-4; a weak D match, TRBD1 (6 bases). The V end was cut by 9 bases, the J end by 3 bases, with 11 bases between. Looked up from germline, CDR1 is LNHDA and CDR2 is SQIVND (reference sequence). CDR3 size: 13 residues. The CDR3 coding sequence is TGTGCCAGCGGTGGACAGTCTAATGAAAAACTGTTTTTT. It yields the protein CASGGQSNEKLFF.

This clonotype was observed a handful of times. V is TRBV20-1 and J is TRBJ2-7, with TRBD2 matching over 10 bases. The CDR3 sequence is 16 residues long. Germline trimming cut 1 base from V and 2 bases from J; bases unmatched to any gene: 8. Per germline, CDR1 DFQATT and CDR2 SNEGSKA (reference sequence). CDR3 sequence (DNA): TGCAGTGCTAGAGGGGCGGGACTAGCGATGACCTACGAGCAGTACTTC. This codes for CSARGAGLAMTYEQYF.